This T cell receptor (beta chain) was observed in a study of tumor-infiltrating lymphocytes in oesophageal squamous cell carcinoma (dated by TCRdb to the mid-2010s). This clonotype was found many times. Its antigen is unknown. No base quality values were provided; no much bigger clone lies one nucleotide off. The protocol used for the library was PCR. For sequencing, an Illumina HiSeq 2000 was employed. TCRdb applied fastp at Q25 and MiXCR to the public reads, then kept only in-frame beta chains. Here each entry gathers all rows of one CDR3 protein and keeps the most common genes and DNA. The sample includes about 21,000 distinct CDR3 sequences, with around two fifths observed a single time. The ten biggest clones cover around two fifths of the sample. Trimming takes 5 bases from V and 0 bases from J, and the germline ends sit 17 bases apart. The germline V gene encodes CDR1 SGHVS and CDR2 FQNEAQ. The CDR3 measures 18 amino acids from cysteine to phenylalanine. Only the CDR3 DNA is retained, 54 bases long and in frame from the first base.

The source material was esophageal tumor tissue. This receptor was obtained from a male donor with esophageal squamous cell carcinoma. Recombination linked TRBV7-8 to TRBJ1-6; a weak D assignment points to TRBD1 (5 bases agree). The DNA is as follows: TGTGCCAGCAGCCCTACTTGGGACCCGAGCTCCTATAATTCACCCCTCCACTTT. It is translated as CASSPTWDPSSYNSPLHF.